The next 9 T cell receptor beta chains were all read from a single sample in a study of shared clonotypes between healthy human individuals. The repertoire was sequenced with immunoSEQ multiplex PCR; TCRdb's copy has only in-frame clones and lacks some. The sample includes millions of clones, approximately 90% seen only once; the top ten take about 0.13%. The sample comprised naive CD4+ T cells sorted from blood. The subset: CD45RA+ positively selected. These receptors all come from a man aged 18 to 30 in good health.

Only one count was recorded for this clone. The V and J genes are TRBV5-1 and TRBJ1-6, with D possibly TRBD1 on 6 matching bases. The CDR3 runs 16 residues. Trimming cost V 3 bases and J 0 bases, with 10 bases left between them. Looked up from germline, CDR1 is SGHRS and CDR2 is YFSETQ. The CDR3 protein is CASSSDSLSYNSPLHF. In DNA, the CDR3 is TGCGCCAGCAGCTCGGACAGCCTCTCCTATAATTCACCCCTCCACTTT.

The chain carries TRBV7-9 and TRBJ1-2; weak D call: TRBD1 (5 bases). This CDR3 contains 18 residues. Trimming shortened V by 2 bases and J by 3 bases, and 22 bases separated the two germline ends. Germline V gives CDR1 SEHNR, CDR2 FQNEAQ (reference sequence). CDR3 nucleotide sequence: TGTGCCAGCAGCTTATCTGGGGGGATCCCCCGGACGGACTATGGCTACACCTTC. It translates to CASSLSGGIPRTDYGYTF.

CDR3 bases: TGTGCCATCAGTGAGGTAGCTAGCGGGAGTATAGGGTACAATGAGCAGTTCTTC. Its translation is CAISEVASGSIGYNEQFF. V gene TRBV10-3 combines with J gene TRBJ2-1; 10 positions match TRBD2. Germline lookup yields CDR1 ENHRY and CDR2 SYGVKD. Germline trimming cut 2 bases from V and 4 bases from J; bases unmatched to any gene: 11. The CDR3 runs 18 residues.

This clone appeared once. The V and J genes are TRBV19 and TRBJ2-5; D may be TRBD1 (5 bases). The CDR3 spans 14 residues. V was trimmed by 4 bases and J by 5 bases, leaving 14 bases between them. From germline, CDR1 is LNHDA and CDR2 SQIVND (reference sequence). As DNA, the CDR3 is TGTGCCAGTAGTACACGACAGTTAGTGGAGACCCAGTACTTC. Its translation: CASSTRQLVETQYF.

This clone has just one count. The genes are TRBV7-8 and TRBJ2-7; a weak D match, TRBD2 (5 bases). V was cut by 5 bases and J by 0 bases, with 17 bases left in between. The germline CDR1 and CDR2 sequences are SGHVS and FQNEAQ. The CDR3 loop spans 16 amino acids. CDR3 in DNA: TGTGCCAGCAGCCCATCGGGAAGCGGTGACTCCTACGAGCAGTACTTC. As protein: CASSPSGSGDSYEQYF.

The CDR3 region is CATLRGYTEAFF. The CDR3 region has the DNA TGTGCCACACTCCGGGGGTACACTGAAGCTTTCTTT. The chain recombines TRBV6-5 with TRBJ1-1; perhaps TRBD1 as D (5 bases). With 10 bases removed from V and 3 bases from J, the gap between germline ends came to 12 bases. CDR1 is MNHEY and CDR2 is SVGAGI in the germline V gene. The CDR3 has 12 residues.

The chain couples TRBV30 to TRBJ2-5; 8 nucleotides agree with TRBD1. The CDR3 has 14 residues. CDR1 is GTSNPN and CDR2 is SVGIG in the germline V gene (reference sequence). The V and J ends lost 1 base and 5 bases, in that order; junction bases with no gene match: 6. The CDR3 bases are TGTGCCTGGAGTGGACCAGGGGGCCGGGAGACCCAGTACTTC. Translated: CAWSGPGGRETQYF.

The chain recombines TRBV11-2 with TRBJ1-6; D gene uncertain. V lost 1 base, J lost 0 bases, and 10 bases lay in between. This CDR3 is built from 17 residues. The germline V gene has CDR1 SGHAT and CDR2 FQNNGV. The CDR3 region has the DNA TGTGCCAGCAGCTTAGCGGTCACTTACTCCTATAATTCACCCCTCCACTTT. It specifies CASSLAVTYSYNSPLHF.

CDR3 DNA: TGCGCCAGCAGCGGGACTAGCACCTCCTACGAGCAGTACTTC. Its translation: CASSGTSTSYEQYF. The V call is TRBV5-1, the J call TRBJ2-7, with 9 nucleotides matching TRBD2. V lost 4 bases, J lost 0 bases, and 2 bases stayed unmatched. The CDR3 runs to 14 residues. Per the germline V gene, CDR1 is SGHRS and CDR2 is YFSETQ.